These T cell receptor beta chains were read from a single sample in a study of blood T cell repertoires in COVID-19. The protocol was immunoSEQ multiplex PCR, while the TCRdb copy is restricted to in-frame clones and leaves out a portion. The sample consists of about 200,000 clones, around 84% of them appearing once. The material sequenced was peripheral blood. The origin of the receptors is a man between 60 and 75 years old with acute or convalescent COVID-19. Both conserved end residues are part of each CDR3. The order of the fields is V gene, J gene, D gene, clone size, CDR3 DNA, CDR3 protein. The D gene is left open where the match is weak. Rows may omit the clone size; those that give it use once, few, many or a size class.

V: TRBV6-5
J: TRBJ1-2
D: TRBD1
size: .
DNA: TGTGCCAGCAGTTATGGGAAAGGGGGCAACTATGGCTACACCTTC
CDR3: CASSYGKGGNYGYTF

V: TRBV5-1
J: TRBJ2-1
D: .
size: .
DNA: TGCGCCAGCAGCTTCGGGACTCCACTAAGCGGTGAGCAGTTCTTC
CDR3: CASSFGTPLSGEQFF

V: TRBV19
J: TRBJ2-3
D: TRBD2
size: .
DNA: TGTGCCAGTAGTAATATAGCGGGGGGGCGGGATACGCAGTATTTT
CDR3: CASSNIAGGRDTQYF

V: TRBV5-1
J: TRBJ2-7
D: .
size: .
DNA: TGCGCCAGCAGGAGGACAGCCGTTAAAGGCTCCTACGAGCAGTACTTC
CDR3: CASRRTAVKGSYEQYF

V: TRBV29-1
J: TRBJ1-1
D: .
size: once
DNA: TGCAGCGTTCCCGGGGAAAGGGCTGAAGCTTTCTTT
CDR3: CSVPGERAEAFF

V: TRBV3-1/TRBV3-2
J: TRBJ2-1
D: .
size: .
DNA: TGTGCCAGCAGCCTTCGCCGTGGTAGCGGTACTTACAATGAGCAGTTCTTC
CDR3: CASSLRRGSGTYNEQFF

V: TRBV4-3
J: TRBJ2-2
D: TRBD1
size: .
DNA: TGCGCCAGCAGCCAAGGGATCCGGGACAGGGGGCAATGGGCCGGGGAGCTGTTTTTT
CDR3: CASSQGIRDRGQWAGELFF

V: TRBV7-9
J: TRBJ2-3
D: .
size: .
DNA: TGTGCCAGCAGCTTAGAACTAGTCATCACAGATACGCAGTATTTT
CDR3: CASSLELVITDTQYF

V: TRBV2
J: TRBJ2-1
D: TRBD1
size: .
DNA: TGTGCCAGCAGTGAGGCCTGGGACAGGGGGCGCGCCGGGACTTACAATGAGCAGTTCTTC
CDR3: CASSEAWDRGRAGTYNEQFF

V: TRBV6-1
J: TRBJ2-5
D: .
size: .
DNA: TGTGCCAGCAGTGAAGACGCAGGGGTTAGGGAGACCCAGTACTTC
CDR3: CASSEDAGVRETQYF

V: TRBV18
J: TRBJ2-7
D: TRBD1
size: .
DNA: TGTGCCAGCTCAAGACAGGGGCCAGGTGACGAGCAGTACTTC
CDR3: CASSRQGPGDEQYF

V: TRBV19
J: TRBJ2-3
D: TRBD2
size: few
DNA: TGTGCCAGTAAAAGAACGGGGGGAGGCACAGATACGCAGTATTTT
CDR3: CASKRTGGGTDTQYF

V: TRBV4-1
J: TRBJ2-5
D: .
size: .
DNA: TGCGCCAGCAGCCAAGGCGGAGCATCGGAGACCCAGTACTTC
CDR3: CASSQGGASETQYF

V: TRBV15
J: TRBJ2-7
D: .
size: .
DNA: TGTGCCACCAGCAGAGTGGCCCCCGCCTACGAGCAGTACTTC
CDR3: CATSRVAPAYEQYF

V: TRBV5-1
J: TRBJ1-2
D: .
size: once
DNA: TGCGCCAGCAGCCCTTCGACAGATATGGGCTACACCTTC
CDR3: CASSPSTDMGYTF

V: TRBV18
J: TRBJ1-6
D: TRBD1
size: once
DNA: TGTGCCAGCTCAGGACAGGCCGTCAATTCACCCCTCCACTTT
CDR3: CASSGQAVNSPLHF

V: TRBV5-1
J: TRBJ2-5
D: TRBD1
size: .
DNA: TGCGCCAGCAGCTTGCAGGGGGCGGCGGGGACCCAGTACTTC
CDR3: CASSLQGAAGTQYF

V: TRBV7-9
J: TRBJ1-1
D: .
size: few
DNA: TGTGCCAGCAGCTTAGGCCGCGGGGCTTTCTTT
CDR3: CASSLGRGAFF

V: TRBV30
J: TRBJ2-1
D: TRBD2
size: once
DNA: TGTGCCTGGAGTGTTCGCCTGCTAGCGGACTCCTACAATGAGCAGTTCTTC
CDR3: CAWSVRLLADSYNEQFF

V: TRBV11-1
J: TRBJ1-2
D: TRBD1
size: .
DNA: TGTGCCAGCAGCCCATTAAGCGGACAGGGTCAGGAGGGCTACACCTTC
CDR3: CASSPLSGQGQEGYTF

V: TRBV2
J: TRBJ2-5
D: TRBD2
size: .
DNA: TGTGCCAGCAGTCTGACTAGCGGGGGGGCAGAGACCCAGTACTTC
CDR3: CASSLTSGGAETQYF

V: TRBV7-9
J: TRBJ1-3
D: TRBD1
size: .
DNA: TGTGCCAGCAGCTTAAGACAGGGCCACTCTGGAAACACCATATATTTT
CDR3: CASSLRQGHSGNTIYF

V: TRBV3-1/TRBV3-2
J: TRBJ2-5
D: .
size: .
DNA: TGTGCCAGCAGCCAAGCCCGGGACCAGTACTTC
CDR3: CASSQARDQYF

V: TRBV15
J: TRBJ1-4
D: .
size: .
DNA: TGTGCCACCAGCAGAGGAGGGGGGGATAGTGAAAAACTGTTTTTT
CDR3: CATSRGGGDSEKLFF

V: TRBV28
J: TRBJ2-5
D: TRBD2
size: .
DNA: TGTGCCAGCAGTTTCACACTAGCGGGGGGCCTTGAAGAGACCCAGTACTTC
CDR3: CASSFTLAGGLEETQYF

V: TRBV11-2
J: TRBJ2-5
D: TRBD2
size: .
DNA: TGTGCCAGCAGCTTAGAAGGGGTCGGCCGGGGGGGCCGAGAGACCCAGTACTTC
CDR3: CASSLEGVGRGGRETQYF

V: TRBV19
J: TRBJ2-7
D: .
size: .
DNA: TGTGCCAGTAGTGATTCGAGGGCAGTACCCTCCTACGAGCAGTACTTC
CDR3: CASSDSRAVPSYEQYF

V: TRBV3-1/TRBV3-2
J: TRBJ2-1
D: TRBD2
size: once
DNA: TGTGCCAGCAGCGTGCGACTAGCGGGGGATGTGAATGAGCAGTTCTTC
CDR3: CASSVRLAGDVNEQFF

V: TRBV12-3/TRBV12-4
J: TRBJ1-1
D: .
size: .
DNA: TGTGCCAGCAGTTTAGAACTTTACACTGAAGCTTTCTTT
CDR3: CASSLELYTEAFF

V: TRBV27
J: TRBJ1-6
D: .
size: .
DNA: TGTGCCACCCTCGATACTACTTTCTATAATTCACCCCTCCACTTT
CDR3: CATLDTTFYNSPLHF

V: TRBV19
J: TRBJ2-2
D: TRBD1
size: .
DNA: TGTGCCAGTCGGGACAGATCTTACACCGGGGAGCTGTTTTTT
CDR3: CASRDRSYTGELFF

V: TRBV7-6
J: TRBJ2-7
D: TRBD2
size: .
DNA: TGTGCCAGCAGCTCAAGAAATCCCGGGACTAGCGGGGCTCTCTACGAGCAGTACTTC
CDR3: CASSSRNPGTSGALYEQYF

V: TRBV6-5
J: TRBJ2-5
D: TRBD1
size: .
DNA: TGTGCCAGCAGCGGGACAGGGGCGGGGGAGACCCAGTACTTC
CDR3: CASSGTGAGETQYF

V: TRBV13
J: TRBJ2-1
D: TRBD2
size: .
DNA: TGTGCCAGCAGCATACTCCCGGGACTAGCGGACGTTTCCTACAATGAGCAGTTCTTC
CDR3: CASSILPGLADVSYNEQFF

V: TRBV6-5
J: TRBJ2-3
D: .
size: .
DNA: TGTGCCAGCAGTTACTCCCCCCAGGGAGGGGGAGATACGCAGTATTTT
CDR3: CASSYSPQGGGDTQYF

V: TRBV4-3
J: TRBJ2-4
D: .
size: .
DNA: TGCGCCAGCAGCCAAACATCGGCCAAAAACATTCAGTACTTC
CDR3: CASSQTSAKNIQYF

V: TRBV18
J: TRBJ2-7
D: TRBD1
size: few
DNA: TGTGCCAGCTCTCCCGGGACAGGGAGCTCCTACGAGCAGTACTTC
CDR3: CASSPGTGSSYEQYF

V: TRBV6-4
J: TRBJ2-7
D: TRBD1
size: .
DNA: TGTGCCAGCAGTTGGGACAGGGGATACGAGCAGTACTTC
CDR3: CASSWDRGYEQYF

V: TRBV10-3
J: TRBJ1-5
D: TRBD1
size: .
DNA: TGTGCCATCAGTGAGTCGAAGGGGGCGCTTGTCAATCAGCCCCAGCATTTT
CDR3: CAISESKGALVNQPQHF

V: TRBV11-3
J: TRBJ2-1
D: TRBD2
size: .
DNA: TGTGCCAGCAGCCAGAGCGGGGGGTATAGTGAGCAGTTCTTC
CDR3: CASSQSGGYSEQFF

V: TRBV7-2
J: TRBJ1-5
D: .
size: .
DNA: TGTGCCAGCAGCTTAGATGGCAGGGTCGGGCCCCAGCATTTT
CDR3: CASSLDGRVGPQHF

V: TRBV6-6
J: TRBJ1-1
D: TRBD1
size: .
DNA: TGTGCCAGCAGCCGGGGACAGCCGCCTGAAGCTTTCTTT
CDR3: CASSRGQPPEAFF

V: TRBV30
J: TRBJ1-3
D: .
size: .
DNA: TGTGCCTGGAGTGGGAACAGGGCCTCTGGAAACACCATATATTTT
CDR3: CAWSGNRASGNTIYF

V: TRBV7-2
J: TRBJ1-1
D: .
size: few
DNA: TGTGCCAGCAGCTTAGATGGGGGCGGCACTGAAGCTTTCTTT
CDR3: CASSLDGGGTEAFF

V: TRBV20-1
J: TRBJ1-2
D: .
size: .
DNA: TGCAGTGCTAGTGCAGGTCGTAACTATGGCTACACCTTC
CDR3: CSASAGRNYGYTF

V: TRBV13
J: TRBJ2-1
D: TRBD1
size: many
DNA: TGTGCCAGCAGCTTAGAGGGACAGGGAGTCAATGAGCAGTTCTTC
CDR3: CASSLEGQGVNEQFF

V: TRBV6-5
J: TRBJ1-2
D: .
size: .
DNA: TGTGCCAGCAGTTACTCGAACAGTAACTATGGCTACACCTTC
CDR3: CASSYSNSNYGYTF

V: TRBV19
J: TRBJ1-6
D: .
size: few
DNA: TGTGCCAGTAGTATAGGGGGGACAAGCGATTCACCCCTCCACTTT
CDR3: CASSIGGTSDSPLHF

V: TRBV9
J: TRBJ1-3
D: .
size: .
DNA: TGTGCCAGCAGCGTAGGTCAGGGCCCTGGAAACACCATATATTTT
CDR3: CASSVGQGPGNTIYF

V: TRBV20-1
J: TRBJ2-1
D: .
size: .
DNA: TGCAGTGGGGGTCGGGGCAATGAGCAGTTCTTC
CDR3: CSGGRGNEQFF

V: TRBV24-1
J: TRBJ1-5
D: TRBD1
size: .
DNA: TGTGCCACCAGTGATAGTCGGACAGGTAAGAATCAGCCCCAGCATTTT
CDR3: CATSDSRTGKNQPQHF

V: TRBV10-1
J: TRBJ2-7
D: TRBD1
size: few
DNA: TGCGCCAGCAGGACCGGGACAGTCGGCGAGCAGTACTTC
CDR3: CASRTGTVGEQYF

V: TRBV3-1/TRBV3-2
J: TRBJ2-7
D: .
size: .
DNA: TGTGCCAGCAGCGGGGCCCCCTACGAGCAGTACTTC
CDR3: CASSGAPYEQYF

V: TRBV11-2
J: TRBJ2-1
D: .
size: .
DNA: TGTGCCAGCAGCTTATATTACAATGAGCAGTTCTTC
CDR3: CASSLYYNEQFF

V: TRBV18
J: TRBJ1-2
D: TRBD1
size: .
DNA: TGTGCCAGCTCACCCCGGGGACAGGATGGCTACACCTTC
CDR3: CASSPRGQDGYTF

V: TRBV10-2
J: TRBJ2-7
D: .
size: medium-sized
DNA: TGCGCCAGCAGTGCGGCAAGGGGGGGGCCCTACGAGCAGTACTTC
CDR3: CASSAARGGPYEQYF

V: TRBV3-1/TRBV3-2
J: TRBJ1-6
D: TRBD1
size: .
DNA: TGTGCCAGCAGCCATGGGACAGGAATTAGTAATTCACCCCTCCACTTT
CDR3: CASSHGTGISNSPLHF

V: TRBV14
J: TRBJ2-2
D: .
size: .
DNA: TGTGCCAGCCGTTCCTCTGACTTGGCCGGGGAGCTGTTTTTT
CDR3: CASRSSDLAGELFF